Presented here are 3 T cell receptor beta chains from one specimen sequenced in a study of blood T cell repertoires in COVID-19. Generated by immunoSEQ multiplex PCR, the TCRdb table keeps only in-frame clones and is missing some. In the table there are about 61,000 clones, 88% of which are singletons. The specimen was peripheral blood. The receptors were sampled from a woman between 50 and 59 years old with active or convalescent COVID-19.

The chain is built from TRBV7-3 and TRBJ2-2; 11 bases map to TRBD1. This CDR3 has 16 amino acids. The V gene's germline CDR1 is SGHTA and CDR2 FQGTGA. V shed 5 bases, J shed 4 bases, and the junction held 6 bases outside the gene matches. The CDR3 DNA sequence: TGTGCCAGCAGCGCTACCGGGACAGGGGGCACCGGGGAGCTGTTTTTT. It is translated as CASSATGTGGTGELFF.

This clone was picked up one time. The rearrangement links TRBV5-1 to TRBJ2-1; 7 bases agree with TRBD1. The CDR3 runs to 15 residues. Germline V gene sequence: CDR1 SGHRS, CDR2 YFSETQ. The V and J ends lost 4 bases and 4 bases, in that order; junction bases with no gene match: 8. CDR3 coding DNA: TGCGCCAGCAGCCAATCGGGACAGCGATACAATGAGCAGTTCTTC. Translated, it gives CASSQSGQRYNEQFF.

This chain uses TRBV10-2 with TRBJ2-2, with TRBD2 matching over 10 bases. This CDR3 comprises 19 residues. Germline loops: CDR1 WSHSY, CDR2 SAAADI. The V and J ends lost 4 bases and 4 bases, in that order; junction bases with no gene match: 15. The CDR3 sequence: CASSALATSGAMGTGELFF. The CDR3 nucleotides are TGCGCCAGCAGTGCGCTAGCAACTAGCGGGGCGATGGGCACCGGGGAGCTGTTTTTT.